The T cell receptor beta chain described here comes from a study of T cells in Graves' hyperthyroidism and ophthalmopathy. Study-wide findings and caveats: From stable hyperthyroidism, ophthalmopathy was separated by a 13 V-J model.

There were TCR beta CDR3 regions amplified from RNA transcripts. HTBI primers drove first-round RT-PCR of the TCR CDR3. Each CDR3 protein is one row after TCRdb ran MiXCR on the multiplex PCR reads. The sample has around 620,000 distinct CDR3 sequences; around 45% are singletons. From germline, CDR1 is DFQATT and CDR2 SNEGSKA (reference sequence). CDR3 length: 13 residues. The ends lost 6 bases at V and 10 bases at J; junction bases unmatched: 11. In its sample, this clonotype was seen many times. The antigen remains undetermined. Sequenced: peripheral blood or thyroid tissue (not recorded which). J is TRBJ1-5 and V is TRBV20-1; 8 nucleotides align to TRBD1. The receptor was isolated from an adult woman with Graves' disease, either hyperthyroidism or ophthalmopathy (not recorded which). The chain's CDR3 is CSANRGGVRPQHF. CDR3 nucleotides: TGCAGTGCCAACAGGGGGGGGGTTCGTCCCCAGCATTTT.